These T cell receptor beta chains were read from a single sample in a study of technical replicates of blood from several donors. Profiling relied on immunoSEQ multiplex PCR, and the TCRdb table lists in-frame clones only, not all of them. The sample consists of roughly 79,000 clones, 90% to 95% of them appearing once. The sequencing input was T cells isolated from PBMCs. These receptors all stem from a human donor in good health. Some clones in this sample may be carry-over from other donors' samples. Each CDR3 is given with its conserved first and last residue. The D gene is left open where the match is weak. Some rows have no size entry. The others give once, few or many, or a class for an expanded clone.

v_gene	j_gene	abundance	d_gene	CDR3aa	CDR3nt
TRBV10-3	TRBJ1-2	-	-	CAVRFRLKNDGYTF	TGTGCCGTCCGATTCAGACTTAAGAACGATGGCTACACCTTC
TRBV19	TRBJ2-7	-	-	CASGDSPSYEQYF	TGTGCCAGTGGGGACTCCCCGTCCTACGAGCAGTACTTC
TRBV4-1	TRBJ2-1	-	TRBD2	CASSPRILAGGEQFF	TGCGCCAGCAGCCCACGTATCCTAGCGGGAGGTGAGCAGTTCTTC
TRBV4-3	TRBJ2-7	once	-	CASSQGVGLSYEQYF	TGCGCCAGCAGCCAAGGAGTGGGGCTCTCCTACGAGCAGTACTTC
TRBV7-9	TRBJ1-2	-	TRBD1	CASSLGSQGGSYGYTF	TGTGCCAGCAGCTTAGGGTCGCAGGGGGGTTCCTATGGCTACACCTTC
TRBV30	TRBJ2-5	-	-	CAWSVRETQYF	TGTGCCTGGAGTGTCCGGGAGACCCAGTACTTC
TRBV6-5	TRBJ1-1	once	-	CASSYSSGVGTEAFF	TGTGCCAGCAGTTACTCTTCAGGGGTGGGCACTGAAGCTTTCTTT
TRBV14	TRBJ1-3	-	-	CASSQVQGYSGNTIYF	TGTGCCAGCAGCCAAGTTCAGGGGTACTCTGGAAACACCATATATTTT
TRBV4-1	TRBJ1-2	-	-	CASSQGRARARANYGYTF	TGCGCCAGCAGCCAAGGCCGGGCTCGGGCCAGGGCTAACTATGGCTACACCTTC
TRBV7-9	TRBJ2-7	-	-	CASSSGRAYEQYF	TGTGCCAGCAGCAGTGGCAGGGCCTACGAGCAGTACTTC
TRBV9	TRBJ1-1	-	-	CASSANHRDTYTEAFF	TGTGCCAGCAGCGCGAATCACCGGGACACTTACACTGAAGCTTTCTTT
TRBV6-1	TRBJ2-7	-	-	CASSAGPSSYEQYF	TGTGCCAGCAGCGCAGGGCCCAGCTCCTACGAGCAGTACTTC
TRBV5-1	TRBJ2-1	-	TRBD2	CASSLAGGFNEQFF	TGCGCCAGCAGCTTAGCGGGAGGGTTCAATGAGCAGTTCTTC
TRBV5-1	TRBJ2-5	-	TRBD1	CASSDPGTGGGETQYF	TGCGCCAGCAGCGACCCCGGGACAGGGGGTGGGGAGACCCAGTACTTC
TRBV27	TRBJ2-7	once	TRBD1	CASRTRDRAYEQYF	TGTGCCAGCAGGACCCGGGACAGGGCCTACGAGCAGTACTTC
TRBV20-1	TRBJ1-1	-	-	CSARAQVEAFF	TGCAGTGCGAGGGCCCAGGTTGAAGCTTTCTTT